This T cell receptor (beta chain) was obtained from a study of shared clonotypes between healthy human individuals. General study results and limits: Naive CD4 clonotypes were shared across a handful of donors at 5% to 6%.

This clone has only a few counts. What it binds is not known. Germline CDR1 DFQATT, CDR2 SNEGSKA (reference sequence). The CDR3 has 10 amino acids. Trimming took 3 bases from V and 10 from J, leaving 7 bases between them. The donor population consisted of healthy HIV-negative adults with no recent acute infections or vaccinations. Donors comprised only Caucasian adults living in Nashville, Tennessee. Across several immunoSEQ plates, the genomic DNA of each subset was split evenly. TCRdb keeps only in-frame clones here, not all; method: immunoSEQ multiplex PCR. Of over 2 million clones listed, less than 95% are singletons.

This receptor was identified in a man aged 18 to 35 in good health. Some clones in this sample may be carry-over from other donors' samples. Sequencing was performed on naive CD4+ T cells from PBMCs. Subset denoted: CD45RA+ positively selected. The genes are TRBV20-1 and TRBJ2-1; no firm D call. DNA of the CDR3: TGCAGTGCTAGTCTTGAAGAGCAGTTCTTC. This translates into CSASLEEQFF.